This TCR beta chain derives from a study of T cell changes during pregnancy in multiple sclerosis. Method: immunoSEQ multiplex PCR; TCRdb's copy keeps in-frame clones and lacks some. The table records 60,000 to 65,000 clones, 92% of them present only once. V was pared by 2 bases and J by 8 bases, with 22 bases between. The germline V gene encodes CDR1 SGHTA and CDR2 FQGNSA. This CDR3 has 17 amino acids. This receptor was identified in a female donor in good health, enrolled as a control in a pregnancy study. V gene TRBV7-2 combines with J gene TRBJ2-1, with D perhaps TRBD2 (5 bases). Sample: peripheral blood, taken in the second trimester of pregnancy. DNA of the CDR3: TGTGCCAGCAGCTTAAAAGGGAGCGTTGTAGGGCACCATGAGCAGTTCTTC. This translates into CASSLKGSVVGHHEQFF.